These T cell receptor beta chains were read from a single sample in a study of blood T cell repertoires in COVID-19. Libraries were prepared by immunoSEQ multiplex PCR; TCRdb keeps only in-frame clonotypes and omits some of them. The sample contains about 400,000 clones, just under 90% of which appear only once. Sequences were obtained from PBMCs or T cells enriched from blood (not recorded which). These receptors all come from a woman in her twenties or thirties who had recovered from COVID-19. Each CDR3 is given with its conserved first and last residue. The D gene is left open where the match is weak. Not all rows give a size; the values are once, few, many and, for expanded clones, a class.

clone size	V gene	D gene	J gene	CDR3 DNA	CDR3 protein
.	TRBV27	TRBD1	TRBJ1-6	TGTGCCAGCAGTTCCCTCCGGGACAGGGAGAGTGGGACCCTCCACTTT	CASSSLRDRESGTLHF
.	TRBV4-1	.	TRBJ2-2	TGCGCCAGCAGCCTTAGAACTGGTGGCGGGGAGCTGTTTTTT	CASSLRTGGGELFF
.	TRBV4-1	TRBD1	TRBJ1-2	TGCGCCAGCAGCCAAGAACAGGGACAGAGCGGCTACACCTTC	CASSQEQGQSGYTF
once	TRBV7-3	.	TRBJ2-7	TGTGCCAGCAGCTTAACGGGAGCCTCCTACGAGCAGTACTTC	CASSLTGASYEQYF
.	TRBV6-5	TRBD1	TRBJ1-3	TGTGCCAGCCGACAGGGCGGTGGAAACACCATATATTTT	CASRQGGGNTIYF
.	TRBV10-3	.	TRBJ1-3	TGTGCCATCAGTAAAACAGGTTACTCTGGAAACACCATATATTTT	CAISKTGYSGNTIYF
.	TRBV27	TRBD2	TRBJ2-7	TGTGCCAGCAGAACTAGCGGGGGTTACGAGCAGTACTTC	CASRTSGGYEQYF
.	TRBV27	TRBD1	TRBJ1-2	TGTGCCAGCAGTCCACAAGGACAGGGGAATGGCTACACCTTC	CASSPQGQGNGYTF
.	TRBV25-1	.	TRBJ1-3	TGTGCCAGCACTTTTGGGGGAGGAGGAACTGGAAACACCATATATTTT	CASTFGGGGTGNTIYF
.	TRBV7-2	.	TRBJ1-3	TGTGCCAGCAGCCCGACGCCACTCCCGGGGACATTCAGAGGCACCATATATTTT	CASSPTPLPGTFRGTIYF
once	TRBV30	TRBD2	TRBJ2-1	TGTGCCTGGAGCAAGTTAGCGGGAGCTAACAATGAGCAGTTCTTC	CAWSKLAGANNEQFF